Presented here are 13 T cell receptor beta chains from one specimen sequenced in a study of cytomegalovirus exposure and HLA in healthy donors. A multiplex PCR was run with 60 Vbeta primers and 13 Jbeta primers. Produced via immunoSEQ multiplex PCR; TCRdb's table is partial and in-frame only. The sample holds about 140,000 clones; around 80% are singletons and the top ten take over 3%. The material sequenced was PBMCs. Receptor source: a man aged 35 to 55 in good health and CMV-seronegative.

This clone was recorded once. V and J are TRBV28 and TRBJ1-1; D not resolved. Trimming cost V 7 bases and J 7 bases, with 13 bases left between them. Germline loops: CDR1 MDHEN, CDR2 SYDVKM. The CDR3 loop spans 12 amino acids. In DNA form, the CDR3 reads TGTGCCAGCACCTCTTCGGCGGTTGAAGCTTTCTTT. It codes for CASTSSAVEAFF.

The rearrangement links TRBV18 to TRBJ1-2, with D unclear. Germline V CDR1 and CDR2: KGHSH, LQKENI. The CDR3 length is 16 residues. V lost 1 base and J lost 5, with 17 bases in between. The CDR3 protein is CASSPQRPGSIYGYTF. CDR3 coding DNA: TGTGCCAGCTCACCACAGAGGCCCGGCTCCATATATGGCTACACCTTC.

Regarding this clone: The junction departs from the called germline gene at one end, perhaps through a read error. This chain links TRBV7-9 with TRBJ1-4; 10 bases line up with TRBD1. CDR1 is SEHNR, CDR2 FQNEAQ, per germline (reference sequence). The CDR3 is 14 amino acids. CDR3 bases: TGTTCCAGCAGCCGACAGGGGGCCTTTGAAAAACTGTTTTTT. Encoded protein: CSSSRQGAFEKLFF.

The V call is TRBV9, the J call TRBJ2-5; TRBD1 is a possible D gene (6 bases). CDR1 SGDLS and CDR2 YYNGEE come from the germline V gene. There are 17 residues in the CDR3. Trimming took off 0 bases at V and 0 bases at J, with 15 bases between the two ends. The DNA for the CDR3 is TGTGCCAGCAGCGTAGGGCTAAGTCAGGGGTACCAAGAGACCCAGTACTTC. Its protein is CASSVGLSQGYQETQYF.

CDR3 sequence (DNA): TGTGCCAGTAGAGACCGGGTCGGGTCCTACAATGAGCAGTTCTTC. Translated: CASRDRVGSYNEQFF. The genes are TRBV19 and TRBJ2-1; unclear D gene. The V end lost 6 bases, the J end lost 1 base, and 13 bases lay between the germline ends. CDR3 length: 15 residues. Germline-derived CDR1 and CDR2 are LNHDA and SQIVND (reference sequence).

This clone has more than one count but fewer than ten. The V and J genes are TRBV5-6 and TRBJ1-3; TRBD1 is a possible D gene (5 bases). Germline V CDR1 and CDR2: SGHDT, YYEEEE. The CDR3 sequence is 17 residues long. V was cut by 3 bases and J by 0 bases, with 16 bases left in between. CDR3 residues: CASSWELEGLSGNTIYF. Written as DNA, the CDR3 is TGTGCCAGCAGCTGGGAACTCGAGGGACTCTCTGGAAACACCATATATTTT.

The chain uses TRBV28 and TRBJ2-2, with 12 bases lining up with TRBD2. The CDR3 consists of 17 residues. V trimming: 6 bases; J trimming: 8 bases; junction bases outside the gene matches: 13. The germline CDR1 and CDR2 sequences are MDHEN and SYDVKM. CDR3 DNA: TGTGCCAGCAGCTCCATAGGACTAGCGGGGTCTGGGGGGGAGCTGTTTTTT. This translates into CASSSIGLAGSGGELFF.

V is TRBV25-1 and J is TRBJ1-2, with 9 bases fitting TRBD1. The CDR3 is 14 amino acids. Trimming cost V 7 bases and J 7 bases; bases outside gene matches: 10. Germline V CDR1 and CDR2: MGHDK, SYGVNS. The DNA of the CDR3 is TGTGCCAGCAAGGTTTCGGGACAGGGCGGTGGCTACACCTTC. As protein: CASKVSGQGGGYTF.

In its sample, this clone was seen once. The chain combines TRBV7-3 with TRBJ2-7; D might be TRBD1 (7 bases). Trimming pared 3 bases from V and 5 bases from J, leaving 11 bases between. Germline-derived CDR1 and CDR2 are SGHTA and FQGTGA. The length of the CDR3 is 13 residues. The CDR3 DNA sequence: TGTGCCAGCAGCTTCCTCAGGGGGGACGAGCAGTACTTC. This sequence encodes CASSFLRGDEQYF.

V is TRBV7-8 and J is TRBJ2-5; D may be TRBD1 (6 bases). Trimming stripped 5 bases from V and 8 bases from J, with 27 bases between. Germline CDR1 and CDR2: SGHVS and FQNEAQ. This CDR3 spans 17 amino acids. CDR3 region: CASSLKGGIGPASTQYF. CDR3 coding DNA: TGTGCCAGCAGCCTAAAAGGGGGTATAGGGCCTGCATCTACCCAGTACTTC.

The sample holds one count of this clone. The V gene is TRBV29-1, the J gene TRBJ1-1, with D perhaps matching TRBD1 (5 bases). V was trimmed by 5 bases and J by 3 bases, leaving 16 bases between them. This CDR3 spans 14 amino acids. CDR1 and CDR2 (germline): SQVTM, ANQGSEA. The CDR3 loop reads CSVLTPGGDTEAFF. The CDR3 DNA follows: TGCAGCGTTCTTACCCCTGGGGGGGACACTGAAGCTTTCTTT.

The chain carries TRBV19 and TRBJ2-1, with 10 nucleotides matching TRBD2. J gave up 5 bases and V 0 bases, and 10 bases lay outside the gene matches. The CDR3 totals 18 residues. Germline V gene data show CDR1 as LNHDA and CDR2 as SQIVND (reference sequence). Here the CDR3 DNA reads TGTGCCAGTAGTATAGATCTAGTTAGCGGGGGGCCTCACAATGAGCAGTTCTTC. Translating gives CASSIDLVSGGPHNEQFF. Using reference TRBV19 and TRBJ2-1 for the parts outside the CDR3, the full variable domain is DGGITQSPKYLFRKEGQNVTLSCEQNLNHDAMYWYRQDPGQGLRLIYYSQIVNDFQKGDIAEGYSVSREKKESFPLTVTSAQKNPTAFYLCASSIDLVSGGPHNEQFFGPGTRLTVL.

The V gene is TRBV4-3, the J gene TRBJ2-1; weak D call: TRBD1 (6 bases). V was cut by 0 bases and J by 5 bases, with 8 bases left in between. The CDR3 totals 14 residues. The germline CDR1 and CDR2 sequences are LGHNA and YSLEER. CDR3 nucleotides: TGCGCCAGCAGCCAAGAAAACAGGGACAATGAGCAGTTCTTC. It specifies CASSQENRDNEQFF.